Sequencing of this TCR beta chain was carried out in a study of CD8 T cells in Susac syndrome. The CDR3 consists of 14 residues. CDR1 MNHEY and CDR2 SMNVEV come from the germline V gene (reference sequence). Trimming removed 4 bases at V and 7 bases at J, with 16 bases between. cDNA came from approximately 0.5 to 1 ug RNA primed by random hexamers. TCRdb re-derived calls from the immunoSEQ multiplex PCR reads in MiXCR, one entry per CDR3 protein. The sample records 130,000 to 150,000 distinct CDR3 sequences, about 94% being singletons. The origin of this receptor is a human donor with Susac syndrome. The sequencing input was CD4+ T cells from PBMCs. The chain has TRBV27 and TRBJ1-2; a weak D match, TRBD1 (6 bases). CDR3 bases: TGTGCCAGCAGTTCCCGGACAGATTTGGGTGGCTACACCTTC. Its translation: CASSSRTDLGGYTF.